The present TCR beta chain was sequenced within a study of control samples from healthy donors and cancer patients. Generated by immunoSEQ multiplex PCR, the TCRdb table keeps only in-frame clones and is missing some. The sample records 120,000 to 150,000 clones, roughly 92% being singletons. The length of the CDR3 is 16 residues. Trimming cost V 5 bases and J 0 bases; bases outside gene matches: 6. Germline values: CDR1 SGDLS, CDR2 YYNGEE. The rearrangement joins TRBV9 to TRBJ2-2; 8 nucleotides match TRBD1. The source material was blood. The clonotype originates from a man aged 30-40 years in good health. The CDR3 nucleotides are TGTGCCAGCAGGGCCTCGGGACAGGCGAACACCGGGGAGCTGTTTTTT. Translation gives CASRASGQANTGELFF. The full variable domain, in which reference TRBV9 and TRBJ2-2 provide the parts outside the CDR3, is DSGVTQTPKHLITATGQRVTLRCSPRSGDLSVYWYQQSLDQGLQFLIQYYNGEERAKGNILERFSAQQFPDLHSELNLSSLELGDSALYFCASRASGQANTGELFFGEGSRLTVL.